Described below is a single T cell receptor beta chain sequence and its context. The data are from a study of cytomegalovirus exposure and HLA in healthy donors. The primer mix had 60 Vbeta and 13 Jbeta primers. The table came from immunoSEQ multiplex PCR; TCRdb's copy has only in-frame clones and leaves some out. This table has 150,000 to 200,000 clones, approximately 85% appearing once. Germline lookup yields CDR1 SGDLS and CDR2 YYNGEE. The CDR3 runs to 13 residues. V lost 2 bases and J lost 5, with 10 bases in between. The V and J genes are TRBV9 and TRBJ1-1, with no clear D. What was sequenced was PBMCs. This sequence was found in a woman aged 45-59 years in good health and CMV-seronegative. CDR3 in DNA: TGTGCCAGCAGCGTCGGTGGGAGGACTGAAGCTTTCTTT. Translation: CASSVGGRTEAFF.